These 9 T cell receptor beta chains originate from one sample sequenced in a study of type 1 regulatory T cells (dated by TCRdb to the early 2020s). Sequenced on an Illumina MiSeq. In-frame beta chains were kept once TCRdb had trimmed the public reads at Q25 with fastp and called clones with MiXCR. Each entry is one CDR3 protein sequence, shown with its most common DNA and genes. This sample lists about 60,000 distinct CDR3 sequences; 62% were detected once. The ten largest clones add up to 1.5% to 2% of the sample. Antigens for these TCRs are unknown. Material: cultured non-Tr1 T cells, either the whole culture or a sorted T cell fraction (not recorded which). The meaning of the sample's cell subset or site label: non-Tr1 population from the T-allo10 product. These receptors came from a human donor in good health.

The rearrangement joins TRBV11-2 to TRBJ2-7; 8 bases line up with TRBD2. Germline CDR1 SGHAT, CDR2 FQNNGV. The V segment lost 2 bases and the J segment 4 bases; nucleotides outside the gene matches: 13. CDR3 length: 17 residues. CDR3 loop: CASSLNSAGVNKYEQYF. The DNA of the CDR3 is TGTGCCAGCAGCTTAAACTCAGCGGGAGTTAATAAGTACGAGCAGTACTTC.

A note on this clonotype: The junction and the germline gene differ at one end; a read error may be behind it. The V call is TRBV29-1, the J call TRBJ2-2; tentatively, D is TRBD2 (6 bases). Germline V gene lookup returns CDR1 SQVTM and CDR2 ANQGSEA. CDR3 length: 16 residues. The CDR3 protein is CSVRSGTLKNTWELFF. The CDR3 region has the DNA TGCAGCGTTAGGTCCGGGACTCTTAAGAACACCTGGGAGCTGTTTTTT.

The genes are TRBV18 and TRBJ2-2; possibly TRBD1 for D (5 bases). V shed 5 bases and J shed 3 bases, with 13 bases lying between them. The CDR3 is made up of 15 amino acids. The germline V gene encodes CDR1 KGHSH and CDR2 LQKENI. The CDR3 DNA reads TGTGCCAGCTCATCAAGGGGTGAGGACACCGGGGAGCTGTTTTTT. This translates into CASSSRGEDTGELFF.

V and J are TRBV7-2 and TRBJ2-5, with 12 bases that match TRBD2. V gave up 3 bases and J gave up 2 bases; unmatched junction bases: 13. Germline V gene sequence: CDR1 SGHTA, CDR2 FQGNSA. This CDR3 region has 19 residues. The CDR3 loop is CASSFRLLAGGSDQETQYF. The CDR3 DNA is TGTGCCAGCAGCTTCAGGTTGCTAGCGGGAGGGTCCGATCAAGAGACCCAGTACTTC.

V and J are TRBV7-2 and TRBJ1-3; TRBD1 matches 10 bases. CDR3 length: 16 residues. V was pared by 2 bases and J by 4 bases, with 5 bases of the junction left unmatched. The germline gives CDR1 SGHTA, CDR2 FQGNSA. CDR3 in amino acids: CASSLKGQGMGNTIYF. In DNA, the CDR3 is TGTGCCAGCAGCTTAAAGGGACAGGGGATGGGAAACACCATATATTTT.

J is TRBJ2-7 and V is TRBV19; D not certain. Germline V CDR1 and CDR2: LNHDA, SQIVND (reference sequence). Trimming cost V 5 bases and J 5 bases, with 10 bases left between them. This CDR3 is built from 12 residues. The CDR3 protein is CASSRREDEQYF. The CDR3 DNA follows: TGTGCCAGTAGTCGCCGAGAAGACGAGCAGTACTTC.

This clonotype has a handful of counts. This rearrangement joins TRBV4-1 to TRBJ2-7, with TRBD2 matching 11 bases. The trim removed 0 bases at V and 4 bases at J, leaving 14 bases unmatched. The CDR3 is 19 amino acids. The germline gives CDR1 MGHRA, CDR2 YSYEKL. This CDR3 is CASSQDFGLETSGIYEQYF. CDR3 coding DNA: TGCGCCAGCAGCCAAGATTTTGGTCTAGAGACTAGCGGGATTTACGAGCAGTACTTC.

J is TRBJ2-1 and V is TRBV6-2 or TRBV6-3; D unclear. This CDR3 comprises 18 residues. Trimming pared 2 bases from V and 1 base from J, leaving 18 bases between. The germline CDR1 and CDR2 sequences are MNHEY and SVGEGT. The CDR3 sequence: CASSYPAPLGMSYNEQFF. DNA of the CDR3: TGTGCCAGCAGTTACCCCGCCCCCCTAGGTATGTCCTACAATGAGCAGTTCTTC.

This clonotype was counted only a few times. This chain links TRBV12-3 or TRBV12-4 with TRBJ2-1, with D maybe TRBD2 (6 bases). CDR3 length: 15 residues. Trimming cost V 5 bases and J 8 bases, with 19 bases left between them. Written as DNA, the CDR3 is TGTGCCAGCAGTGGGGGTCGGGACGGGACTCATGAGCAGTTCTTC. As protein: CASSGGRDGTHEQFF.